This T cell receptor beta chain was obtained from a study of T cell repertoires in cytomegalovirus infection. The overall study: A matching HLA type, together with CMV infection, was signaled by public TCR beta signatures. General study results and limits: Cumulative frequency of public TCR beta families picked out carriers of CMV plus the relevant HLA.

TCRdb itself ran the reads through MiXCR, one entry per CDR3 protein. The data show 900,000 to 950,000 distinct CDR3 sequences, around 30% seen once. This clonotype was seen a handful of times. What it binds is not known. The germline gives CDR1 SGHRS, CDR2 YFSETQ. The CDR3 extends over 15 amino acids. The V and J ends lost 7 bases and 3 bases, in that order; junction bases with no gene match: 9. The input for sequencing was cultured CD8+ T cells from PBMCs, taken from culture after CMV antigen stimulation. This sequence originates from a human donor in good health (CMV status not recorded). Some clones in this sample may be carry-over from other donors' samples. The chain couples TRBV5-1 to TRBJ2-1, with 8 bases aligning to TRBD1. CDR3 nucleotide sequence: TGCGCCAGCGCCTATTCCAGGGGGCTCTACAATGAGCAGTTCTTC. This gives the protein CASAYSRGLYNEQFF.